This TCR beta chain was found in a study of T-cell reconstitution after alpha-beta-depleted transplantation in children. This clonotype was counted at least ten times. Its antigen is as yet unknown. V shed 5 bases and J shed 0 bases, with 9 bases lying between them. Germline V gives CDR1 MNHNS, CDR2 SASEGT. The CDR3 runs 14 residues. Overall study findings and caveats: High day-60 TCRbeta diversity in some patients came from surviving recipient T cells and thymic progenitors. T-cell counts and diversity were attributed mostly to newly produced T cells one year after transplant. Several hundred expanded graft clones reportedly supplied alpha-beta T cells about two months after transplant.

The authors prepared the TCRbeta library with unique molecular identifiers. Each CDR3 protein gets one entry after TCRdb re-called the PCR reads with MiXCR. This sample carries 200,000 to 250,000 distinct CDR3 sequences, approximately 11% of them seen once, and the ten largest clones take about 30%. The V call is TRBV6-1, the J call TRBJ2-3; D not resolved. The material sequenced was PBMCs, taken before TCRalphabeta/CD19-depleted stem cell transplant. The receptor was derived from a child younger than two with acute myeloid leukemia, due to receive a stem cell transplant. The CDR3 DNA sequence: TGTGCCAGCAGTCCGCTTAGTAGCACAGATACGCAGTATTTT. Its protein product is CASSPLSSTDTQYF.